This is a list of T cell receptor beta chains from one sample in a study of blood T cell repertoires in COVID-19. The method was immunoSEQ multiplex PCR; TCRdb's version includes in-frame clones alone and lacks a portion of them. The repertoire includes about 430,000 clones, roughly 90% of them detected once, and 0.65% to 1% sits in the top ten. The sequencing input was peripheral blood. The receptor set was obtained from a man aged 18-30 years with COVID-19, enrolled during active disease. The CDR3 runs from the conserved cysteine through the conserved F or W. D genes are given only for firm matches. Clone size is given for some rows only: seen once, a few or many times, or a class if the clone is expanded.

clone size | J gene | D gene | CDR3 length | V gene | CDR3 protein | CDR3 DNA
- | TRBJ1-1 | - | 17 | TRBV7-3 | CASSSPTSGHPNTEAFF | TGTGCCAGCAGCTCCCCGACATCGGGACATCCTAACACTGAAGCTTTCTTT
- | TRBJ1-2 | - | 16 | TRBV18 | CASSPPGGPSNYGYTF | TGTGCCAGCTCACCCCCGGGGGGGCCGTCAAACTATGGCTACACCTTC
- | TRBJ1-1 | - | 15 | TRBV21-1 | CASSTPGQGSTEAFF | TGTGCCAGCAGCACCCCGGGACAGGGGTCAACTGAAGCTTTCTTT
- | TRBJ2-3 | TRBD2 | 16 | TRBV24-1 | CATSDRIAGGSDTQYF | TGTGCCACCAGTGATAGAATAGCGGGAGGGTCAGATACGCAGTATTTT
- | TRBJ2-2 | TRBD1 | 15 | TRBV19 | CASSLNRGQVGELFF | TGTGCCAGTAGCCTCAACAGGGGGCAAGTCGGGGAGCTGTTTTTT
- | TRBJ2-1 | - | 14 | TRBV27 | CASNRGILDGEQFF | TGTGCCAGCAACCGCGGGATTTTAGATGGGGAGCAGTTCTTC
- | TRBJ2-2 | - | 13 | TRBV6-5 | CASNPGRGGELFF | TGTGCCAGCAACCCTGGAAGAGGCGGGGAGCTGTTTTTT
once | TRBJ2-5 | TRBD1 | 14 | TRBV3-1/TRBV3-2 | CASSQVGQQETQYF | TGTGCCAGCAGCCAAGTGGGACAGCAAGAGACCCAGTACTTC
- | TRBJ2-7 | TRBD2 | 14 | TRBV3-1/TRBV3-2 | CASSQTSGTYEQYF | TGTGCCAGCAGCCAGACTAGCGGGACCTACGAGCAGTACTTC
- | TRBJ2-7 | - | 14 | TRBV28 | CASSFGFDSYEQYF | TGTGCCAGCAGCTTCGGTTTTGACTCCTACGAGCAGTACTTC
- | TRBJ2-1 | - | 13 | TRBV7-6 | CASSPGLNNEQFF | TGTGCCAGCAGCCCGGGACTCAACAATGAGCAGTTCTTC
- | TRBJ2-7 | - | 13 | TRBV27 | CASSWTATYEQYF | TGTGCCAGCAGTTGGACAGCGACCTACGAGCAGTACTTC
- | TRBJ2-1 | TRBD2 | 17 | TRBV7-8 | CASSLLWKGRGYNEQFF | TGTGCCAGCAGCCTACTCTGGAAGGGGAGGGGATACAATGAGCAGTTCTTC
- | TRBJ1-5 | TRBD1 | 15 | TRBV24-1 | CATSDQGGGNQPQHF | TGTGCCACCAGTGATCAGGGGGGTGGCAATCAGCCCCAGCATTTT
- | TRBJ2-7 | TRBD1 | 18 | TRBV6-1 | CASSDHSGRTGVSYEQYF | TGTGCCAGCAGTGACCACTCAGGCAGGACAGGGGTCTCCTACGAGCAGTACTTC
- | TRBJ1-2 | - | 15 | TRBV18 | CASSPQGRVSYGYTF | TGTGCCAGCTCACCACAGGGCAGGGTTAGCTATGGCTACACCTTC
- | TRBJ1-2 | - | 17 | TRBV11-2 | CASSLEFGVAGAYGYTF | TGTGCCAGCAGCTTAGAGTTCGGCGTCGCAGGGGCCTATGGCTACACCTTC
- | TRBJ2-1 | TRBD2 | 15 | TRBV3-1/TRBV3-2 | CASSQRNSGGNEQFF | TGTGCCAGCAGCCAACGTAATAGCGGGGGCAATGAGCAGTTCTTC
- | TRBJ1-5 | - | 15 | TRBV5-8 | CASSLWVEGNQPQHF | TGTGCCAGCAGCTTGTGGGTGGAGGGCAATCAGCCCCAGCATTTT
- | TRBJ2-3 | - | 14 | TRBV2 | CASTQTLGTDTQYF | TGTGCCAGCACCCAGACACTTGGCACAGATACGCAGTATTTT
- | TRBJ2-3 | - | 14 | TRBV30 | CAWSVWESTDTQYF | TGTGCCTGGAGTGTCTGGGAGAGCACAGATACGCAGTATTTT
- | TRBJ1-4 | - | 15 | TRBV18 | CASSRGGAANEKLFF | TGTGCCAGCTCACGCGGAGGGGCGGCTAATGAAAAACTGTTTTTT
once | TRBJ2-2 | - | 14 | TRBV7-2 | CASSLGGWAGELFF | TGTGCCAGCAGCTTAGGGGGCTGGGCCGGGGAGCTGTTTTTT
- | TRBJ1-5 | - | 14 | TRBV27 | CASSFGGATQPQHF | TGTGCCAGCAGTTTCGGAGGTGCTACTCAGCCCCAGCATTTT
- | TRBJ1-3 | TRBD1 | 13 | TRBV19 | CASRDRGRNTIYF | TGTGCCAGTAGGGACAGGGGAAGAAACACCATATATTTT
- | TRBJ2-3 | TRBD2 | 18 | TRBV7-9 | CASSPRLGTRRNTDTQYF | TGTGCCAGCAGCCCCAGACTAGGGACTAGGCGGAACACAGATACGCAGTATTTT
- | TRBJ1-5 | TRBD1 | 16 | TRBV14 | CASSQDIGQGIQPQHF | TGTGCCAGCAGCCAAGATATCGGACAGGGGATCCAGCCCCAGCATTTT
- | TRBJ1-1 | TRBD1 | 14 | TRBV30 | CAWGPGTANTEAFF | TGTGCCTGGGGTCCCGGGACAGCGAACACTGAAGCTTTCTTT
- | TRBJ1-6 | - | 13 | TRBV3-1/TRBV3-2 | CASSQAQSSPLHF | TGTGCCAGCAGCCAAGCACAGAGTTCACCCCTCCACTTT
- | TRBJ2-1 | TRBD2 | 17 | TRBV11-2 | CASSLGSGMGSYNEQFF | TGTGCCAGCAGCTTAGGAAGCGGGATGGGCTCCTACAATGAGCAGTTCTTC
- | TRBJ2-7 | TRBD1 | 12 | TRBV18 | CASSPDRARKYF | TGTGCCAGCTCACCGGACAGGGCGAGGAAGTACTTC
- | TRBJ2-1 | TRBD2 | 16 | TRBV19 | CASSRGGSGRAHEQFF | TGTGCCAGTAGTAGGGGAGGCAGCGGGAGGGCCCATGAGCAGTTCTTC
- | TRBJ1-6 | - | 14 | TRBV20-1 | CSASRTAHNSPLHF | TGCAGTGCTAGTAGGACAGCCCATAATTCACCCCTCCACTTT
- | TRBJ2-1 | TRBD2 | 19 | TRBV5-1 | CASSLASWTSGRAYNEQFF | TGCGCCAGCAGCTTGGCCTCTTGGACTAGCGGGAGGGCCTACAATGAGCAGTTCTTC
- | TRBJ2-7 | - | 13 | TRBV18 | CASSNGGLYEQYF | TGTGCCAGCTCAAATGGGGGCCTCTACGAGCAGTACTTC
- | TRBJ1-4 | TRBD1 | 17 | TRBV18 | CASSPQRDRGPSEKLFF | TGTGCCAGCTCACCACAGCGGGACAGGGGGCCGAGTGAAAAACTGTTTTTT
- | TRBJ2-2 | - | 13 | TRBV3-1/TRBV3-2 | CASSAQNTGELFF | TGTGCCAGCAGCGCGCAGAACACCGGGGAGCTGTTTTTT
- | TRBJ2-1 | TRBD1 | 15 | TRBV14 | CASSQMTGAYNEQFF | TGTGCCAGCAGCCAAATGACAGGGGCCTACAATGAGCAGTTCTTC
- | TRBJ2-2 | - | 14 | TRBV6-4 | CASSEERGSGELFF | TGTGCCAGCAGTGAAGAAAGGGGATCCGGGGAGCTGTTTTTT
- | TRBJ1-1 | - | 16 | TRBV11-3 | CASSLDYRAFNTEAFF | TGTGCCAGCAGCTTAGATTACAGGGCCTTTAACACTGAAGCTTTCTTT
- | TRBJ2-1 | - | 13 | TRBV5-8 | CATKDFQANEQFF | TGTGCCACCAAAGACTTTCAAGCGAATGAGCAGTTCTTC
once | TRBJ2-5 | - | 16 | TRBV5-1 | CASSSARETSWETQYF | TGCGCCAGCAGCTCCGCACGGGAGACCAGCTGGGAGACCCAGTACTTC
- | TRBJ1-1 | - | 14 | TRBV4-2 | CASSQGGGNTEAFF | TGTGCCAGCAGCCAAGGGGGGGGGAACACTGAAGCTTTCTTT
- | TRBJ1-2 | - | 14 | TRBV10-2 | CASSEGGANYGYTF | TGCGCCAGCAGTGAGGGGGGCGCGAACTATGGCTACACCTTC
- | TRBJ2-1 | - | 17 | TRBV7-2 | CASSLVFSGGANNEQFF | TGTGCCAGCAGCTTAGTTTTTTCGGGGGGCGCCAACAATGAGCAGTTCTTC
- | TRBJ1-2 | - | 13 | TRBV6-5 | CASSLEGNYGYTF | TGTGCCAGCAGCCTGGAGGGGAACTATGGCTACACCTTC
- | TRBJ2-7 | - | 13 | TRBV6-5 | CASRRGLVYEQYF | TGTGCCAGCAGGAGGGGGTTAGTTTACGAGCAGTACTTC
- | TRBJ1-1 | TRBD1 | 13 | TRBV20-1 | CSASGDRHTEAFF | TGCAGTGCTAGTGGGGACAGGCACACTGAAGCTTTCTTT
- | TRBJ2-7 | - | 13 | TRBV4-2 | CASSQADSYEQYF | TGTGCCAGCAGCCAAGCAGACAGCTACGAGCAGTACTTC
- | TRBJ2-3 | - | 17 | TRBV14 | CASSQGGGWNGTDTQYF | TGTGCCAGCAGCCAAGGGGGCGGATGGAACGGCACAGATACGCAGTATTTT
- | TRBJ1-1 | - | 15 | TRBV18 | CASSPSSSPGGEAFF | TGTGCCAGCTCACCCTCGAGTTCCCCGGGTGGTGAAGCTTTCTTT
- | TRBJ1-5 | TRBD1 | 14 | TRBV4-1 | CASSQTGFDQPQHF | TGCGCCAGCAGCCAGACAGGGTTTGATCAGCCCCAGCATTTT
few | TRBJ2-3 | - | 12 | TRBV12-3/TRBV12-4 | CASSLSTDTQYF | TGTGCCAGCAGTCTGAGCACAGATACGCAGTATTTT
- | TRBJ1-2 | TRBD1 | 15 | TRBV11-2 | CASSSTLRQGHGYTF | TGTGCCAGCAGCTCCACTTTGAGACAGGGCCATGGCTACACCTTC
- | TRBJ2-7 | - | 12 | TRBV3-1/TRBV3-2 | CASSQPPSEQYF | TGTGCCAGCAGCCAACCTCCGAGCGAGCAGTACTTC
- | TRBJ2-3 | - | 12 | TRBV30 | CAWKTAGILQYF | TGTGCCTGGAAAACCGCCGGGATCTTGCAGTATTTT
- | TRBJ2-4 | TRBD1 | 16 | TRBV6-5 | CASSSPGQGAKNIQYF | TGTGCCAGCAGTTCGCCGGGACAGGGGGCCAAAAACATTCAGTACTTC
once | TRBJ2-5 | TRBD1 | 13 | TRBV19 | CASSIDRAETQYF | TGTGCCAGTAGTATTGACAGGGCGGAGACCCAGTACTTC
once | TRBJ2-1 | TRBD2 | 15 | TRBV6-5 | CASSYRTSGHNEQFF | TGTGCCAGCAGTTACAGAACTAGCGGCCACAATGAGCAGTTCTTC
- | TRBJ2-7 | TRBD2 | 16 | TRBV18 | CASSLGLAGVTYEQYF | TGTGCCAGCTCACTGGGACTAGCGGGAGTTACCTACGAGCAGTACTTC